A single T cell receptor beta chain is shown here with its context. The length of the CDR3 is 18 residues. Germline CDR1 reads LNHNV; CDR2 reads YYDKDF (reference sequence). The V and J ends lost 0 bases and 2 bases respectively, with 20 bases between them. In the original processing: Reference gene primer amplification in the assay estimated nucleated cell counts. Sequencing used immunoSEQ multiplex PCR; TCRdb keeps in-frame clones, though not all of them. V and J calls plus clone size are reproduced from that table; the DNA served to infer D and trimming. The data show 150,000 to 200,000 clones, with 80% to 85% seen just once and more than 12% held by the top ten. The data were taken from a study of blood T cell repertoires in COVID-19. Study information: The cDNA or gDNA used as material had been derived from T cells, B-cell-depleted T cells, or PBMCs.

This rearrangement joins TRBV15 to TRBJ2-7; D perhaps matches TRBD2 (6 bases). The clonotype originates from a woman aged 70-85 years with COVID-19, enrolled during active disease. Material: peripheral blood. The CDR3 protein is CATSRDRRDGITPYEQYF. Here the CDR3 DNA reads TGTGCCACCAGCAGAGATCGGCGGGACGGGATCACCCCCTACGAGCAGTACTTC.